These 3 T cell receptor beta chains share one sample of origin, sequenced in a study of tumor-infiltrating lymphocytes in localized non-small cell lung cancer. Here immunoSEQ multiplex PCR was the method, and the copy in TCRdb shows in-frame clones only, minus some. The repertoire includes approximately 3,000 clones, about 47% of them detected once, and 15% to 20% sits in the top ten. The sequencing sample was made of uninvolved lung tissue not adjacent to the tumor. The receptors derive from a human donor with non-small cell lung cancer.

This clone was picked up a small number of times. The chain employs TRBV7-8 and TRBJ2-1; a weak D match, TRBD2 (6 bases). The CDR3 has 14 amino acids. CDR1 is SGHVS and CDR2 is FQNEAQ in the germline V gene. Trimming took off 2 bases at V and 8 bases at J, with 13 bases between the two ends. The CDR3: CASSLTSRVDEQFF. CDR3 nucleotides: TGTGCCAGCAGCTTAACTAGCAGGGTGGATGAGCAGTTCTTC.

This clone is medium-sized. The chain carries TRBV6-5 and TRBJ1-1; no definite D call. Germline-derived CDR1 and CDR2 are MNHEY and SVGAGI. V lost 2 bases and J 3 bases, leaving 10 bases between the germline ends. The length of the CDR3 is 14 residues. CDR3 region: CASSYGVVDTEAFF. The CDR3 DNA is TGTGCCAGCAGTTACGGGGTGGTGGACACTGAAGCTTTCTTT.

The chain recombines TRBV11-2 with TRBJ2-5, with D possibly being TRBD2 (5 bases). The CDR3 loop spans 14 amino acids. Looked up from germline, CDR1 is SGHAT and CDR2 is FQNNGV. V lost 3 bases and J lost 1, with 9 bases in between. CDR3 loop: CASSLNEGQETQYF. CDR3 in DNA: TGTGCCAGCAGCTTGAATGAGGGCCAAGAGACCCAGTACTTC.